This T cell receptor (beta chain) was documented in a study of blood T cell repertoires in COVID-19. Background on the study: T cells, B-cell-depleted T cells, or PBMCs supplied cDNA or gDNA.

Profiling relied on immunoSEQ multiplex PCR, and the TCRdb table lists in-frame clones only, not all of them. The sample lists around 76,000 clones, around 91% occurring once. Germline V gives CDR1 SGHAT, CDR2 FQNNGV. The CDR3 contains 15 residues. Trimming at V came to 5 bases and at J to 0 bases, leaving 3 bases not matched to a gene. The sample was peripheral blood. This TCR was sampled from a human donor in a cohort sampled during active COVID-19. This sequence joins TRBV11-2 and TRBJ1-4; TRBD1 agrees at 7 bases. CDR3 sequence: CASSGDSSTNEKLFF. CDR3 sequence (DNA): TGTGCCAGCAGCGGGGACAGTTCAACTAATGAAAAACTGTTTTTT. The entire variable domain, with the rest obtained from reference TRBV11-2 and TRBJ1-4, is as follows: EAGVAQSPRYKIIEKRQSVAFWCNPISGHATLYWYQQILGQGPKLLIQFQNNGVVDDSQLPKDRFSAERLKGVDSTLKIQPAKLEDSAVYLCASSGDSSTNEKLFFGSGTQLSVL.